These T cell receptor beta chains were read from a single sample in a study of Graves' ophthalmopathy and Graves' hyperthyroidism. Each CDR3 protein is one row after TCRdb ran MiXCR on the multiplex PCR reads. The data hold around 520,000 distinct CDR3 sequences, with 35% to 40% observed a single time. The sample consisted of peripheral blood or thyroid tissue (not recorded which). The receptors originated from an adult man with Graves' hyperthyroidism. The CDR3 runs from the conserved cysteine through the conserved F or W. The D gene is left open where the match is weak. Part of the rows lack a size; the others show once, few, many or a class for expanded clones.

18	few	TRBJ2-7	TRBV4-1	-	TGCGCCAGCAGCCAAGCCTGGCTTGATGACAAGGATACCTACGAGCAGTACTTC	CASSQAWLDDKDTYEQYF
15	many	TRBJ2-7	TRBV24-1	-	TGTGCCACCAGTGATTCCCGGGGTTACTCCTACGAGCAGTACTTC	CATSDSRGYSYEQYF
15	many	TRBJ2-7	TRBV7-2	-	TGTGCCAGCAGCTCACAGGGGACTATCTCCTACGAGCAGTACTTC	CASSSQGTISYEQYF
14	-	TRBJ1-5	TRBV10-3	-	TGTGCCAGCATTCGGGGCCCTTTTAATCAGCCCCAGCATTTT	CASIRGPFNQPQHF
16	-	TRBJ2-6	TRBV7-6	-	TGTGCCAGCAGCTTAGACCTGAACACCGGGGCCAACGTCCTGACTTTC	CASSLDLNTGANVLTF
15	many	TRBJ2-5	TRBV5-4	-	TGTGCCAGCAGCTTGTCGGTCACGCCGGGGGAGACCCAGTACTTC	CASSLSVTPGETQYF
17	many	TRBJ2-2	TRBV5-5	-	TGTGCCAGCAGCTTGGATCCCCACCGATCGAACACCGGGGAGCTGTTTTTT	CASSLDPHRSNTGELFF
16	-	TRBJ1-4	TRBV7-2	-	TGTGCCAGCAGCTTCCCACAGGGAGCAACTAATGAAAAACTGTTTTTT	CASSFPQGATNEKLFF
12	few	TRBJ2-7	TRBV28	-	TGTGCCAGCAGTGTTCCGTACTACGAGCAGTACTTC	CASSVPYYEQYF
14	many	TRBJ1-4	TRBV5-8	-	TGTGCCAGCAGCTCCCAAAGCGCGGATGGAAAACTGTTTTTT	CASSSQSADGKLFF
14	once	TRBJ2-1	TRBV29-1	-	TGCAGCGAGGTGAGGGCGGGAATGAACAATGAGCAGCTCTTC	CSEVRAGMNNEQLF
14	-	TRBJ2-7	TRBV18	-	TGTGCCAGCTCACCTCCTTCCAGCTCCTACGAGCAGTACTTC	CASSPPSSSYEQYF
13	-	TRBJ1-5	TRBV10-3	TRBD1	TGTGCCATCGGGGACGGGACAGAGCAGCCCCAGCATTTT	CAIGDGTEQPQHF
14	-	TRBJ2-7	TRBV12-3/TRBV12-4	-	TGTGCCAGCAGTTTAATGGCCAGATCCTGCGAGCAGTACTTC	CASSLMARSCEQYF
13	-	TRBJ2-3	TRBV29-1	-	TGCAGCACCCCTTCCCAACACACAGATACGCAGTATTTT	CSTPSQHTDTQYF
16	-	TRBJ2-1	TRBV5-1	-	TGCGCCAGCAGCACGGACCTCCTTAAAGTAAAGAATGAGCAGTTCTTC	CASSTDLLKVKNEQFF
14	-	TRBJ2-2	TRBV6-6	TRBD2	TGTGCCGTCCCGGGAGGGTTGGCCACCGGGGAGCTGTTTTTT	CAVPGGLATGELFF
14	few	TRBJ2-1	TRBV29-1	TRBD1	TGCAGCGTCACCGGGACAGGGGGCTGGAATGAGCAGTTCTTC	CSVTGTGGWNEQFF
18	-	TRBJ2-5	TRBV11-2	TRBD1	TGTGCCAGCAGCTTGAGGGGGCTGAACACCGGGGAGCGGGAGACCCAGTACTTC	CASSLRGLNTGERETQYF
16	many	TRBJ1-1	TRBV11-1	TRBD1	TGTGCCAGCACCCTATGGACAGGGATTGAGGGCACTGAAGCTTTCTTT	CASTLWTGIEGTEAFF
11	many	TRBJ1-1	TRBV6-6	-	TGTGCCAGCAGTCCGTCCACTGAAGCTTTCTTT	CASSPSTEAFF
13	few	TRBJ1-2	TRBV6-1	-	TGTGCCAGCAGTGTCAGAAACCACTATGGCTACACCTTC	CASSVRNHYGYTF
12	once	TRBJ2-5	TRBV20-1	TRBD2	TGCAGTGCTCGCGGGAGGGGGGAGACCCAGTACTTC	CSARGRGETQYF
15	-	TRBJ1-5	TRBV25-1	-	TGTGCCAGCAGTGAATTTGACAGTATCAATCAGCCCCAGCATTTT	CASSEFDSINQPQHF
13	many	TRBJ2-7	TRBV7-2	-	TGTGCCAGCAGGCCCCCGGTGGGGTACGAGCAGTACTTC	CASRPPVGYEQYF